What follows are 26 T cell receptor beta chains derived from one specimen sequenced in a study of cytomegalovirus exposure and HLA in healthy donors. The PCR made use of 60 Vbeta and 13 Jbeta primers. The method was immunoSEQ multiplex PCR; TCRdb's version includes in-frame clones alone and lacks a portion of them. The sample holds nearly 70,000 clones, about 74% seen once. Input material: PBMCs. The receptors were gathered from a woman aged 55-75 years in good health and CMV-seropositive.

V gene TRBV11-2 combines with J gene TRBJ2-3; 8 nucleotides line up with TRBD2. The CDR3 is 16 residues long. J lost 5 bases, V lost 2 bases, and 9 bases had no gene match. The V gene's germline CDR1 is SGHAT and CDR2 FQNNGV. The CDR3 loop is CASSLRFGGAIDTQYF. The CDR3 bases are TGTGCCAGCAGCTTACGATTCGGGGGGGCCATAGATACGCAGTATTTT.

The chain has TRBV10-1 and TRBJ2-1; 7 bases agree with TRBD1. The CDR3 length is 14 residues. Germline V gene lookup returns CDR1 WNHNN and CDR2 SYGVQD (reference sequence). The trim removed 3 bases at V and 9 bases at J, leaving 8 bases unmatched. The CDR3 spells CASSDRQGSSEQFF. The CDR3 DNA reads TGCGCCAGCAGTGATCGACAGGGTAGCTCTGAGCAGTTCTTC.

The rearrangement joins TRBV4-1 to TRBJ1-6, with TRBD1 as a possible D gene (6 bases). Trimming removed 4 bases at V and 7 bases at J, with 11 bases between. This CDR3 region has 14 residues. Germline lookup yields CDR1 MGHRA and CDR2 YSYEKL. The CDR3, as DNA: TGCGCCAGCAGCCGCGGACAGCGAAATTCACCCCTCCACTTT. Its protein is CASSRGQRNSPLHF.

This chain uses TRBV2 with TRBJ1-5; no clear D. Germline V gene data show CDR1 as SNHLY and CDR2 as FYNNEI. The CDR3 is made up of 13 amino acids. The V end was cut by 1 base, the J end by 7 bases, with 8 bases between. In nucleotides, the CDR3 is TGTGCCAGCAGTGAAGGAGTCAGGCAGCCCCAGCATTTT. Translated, it gives CASSEGVRQPQHF.

This clone occurred once. The chain uses TRBV30 and TRBJ2-5; D unresolved. The CDR3 runs to 13 residues. Trimming shortened V by 5 bases and J by 2 bases, and 12 bases separated the two germline ends. Germline V gives CDR1 GTSNPN, CDR2 SVGIG (reference sequence). Written as DNA, the CDR3 is TGTGCCTGGTCGACACCGCTACAAGAGACCCAGTACTTC. It codes for CAWSTPLQETQYF.

CDR3 bases: TGTGCCAGCAGCCCACAGGGGAGCAATCAGCCCCAGCATTTT. Its translation: CASSPQGSNQPQHF. This chain links TRBV7-9 with TRBJ1-5; 7 bases map to TRBD1. The CDR3 runs 14 residues. Looked up from germline, CDR1 is SEHNR and CDR2 is FQNEAQ (reference sequence). After removal of 5 bases from V and 1 base from J, the junction contained 2 bases not matched to a gene. The full variable domain, completed using reference TRBV7-9 and TRBJ1-5, is DTGVSQNPRHKITKRGQNVTFRCDPISEHNRLYWYRQTLGQGPEFLTYFQNEAQLEKSRLLSDRFSAERPKGSFSTLEIQRTEQGDSAMYLCASSPQGSNQPQHFGDGTRLSIL.

This sequence joins TRBV10-3 and TRBJ2-7; 9 nucleotides line up with TRBD1. The junction had 4 bases not matched to a gene; V was cut back by 5 bases and J by 5 bases. There are 13 residues in the CDR3. CDR1 is ENHRY, CDR2 SYGVKD, per germline. This CDR3 reads CAISLGQGNEQYF. CDR3 DNA: TGTGCCATCAGTCTTGGACAGGGGAACGAGCAGTACTTC.

V and J are TRBV9 and TRBJ1-1, with TRBD1 matching over 7 bases. This CDR3 is built from 14 residues. Germline trimming cut 3 bases from V and 4 bases from J; bases unmatched to any gene: 6. Germline-derived CDR1 and CDR2 are SGDLS and YYNGEE. The CDR3 DNA sequence: TGTGCCAGCAGCGCCGTCACAGGGGCCACTGAAGCTTTCTTT. It specifies CASSAVTGATEAFF.

The rearrangement links TRBV20-1 to TRBJ1-2, with TRBD1 matching over 8 bases. Germline CDR1 and CDR2: DFQATT and SNEGSKA (reference sequence). The CDR3 spans 11 residues. Trimming removed 7 bases from V and 6 bases from J; junction bases left unmatched: 4. The CDR3: CSVSQGDGYTF. The CDR3 region has the DNA TGCAGTGTCTCACAGGGGGATGGCTACACCTTC.

Turning to this clone: One end of the junction is discordant with germline, which a read error may explain. The chain combines TRBV9 with TRBJ1-1; TRBD1 aligns across 7 bases. The CDR3 loop spans 13 amino acids. Germline values: CDR1 SGDLS, CDR2 YYNGEE. CDR3 sequence: CASSSRGNNEAFF. Here the CDR3 DNA reads TGTGCCAGCAGCTCCAGGGGGAACAATGAAGCTTTCTTT.

This clone was found once. The chain couples TRBV9 to TRBJ1-2; no firm D call. Germline V CDR1 and CDR2: SGDLS, YYNGEE. The CDR3 is made up of 15 amino acids. V was pared by 4 bases and J by 2 bases, with 15 bases between. DNA for the CDR3: TGTGCCAGCAGCCTTCAAGTAGAGCCGAACTATGGCTACACCTTC. The encoded protein is CASSLQVEPNYGYTF.

The chain joins TRBV19 to TRBJ1-2, with D maybe TRBD1 (5 bases). CDR3 length equals 11 residues. V was cut by 9 bases and J by 6 bases, with 11 bases left in between. Germline CDR1 LNHDA, CDR2 SQIVND (reference sequence). The CDR3: CASLDINGYTF. The CDR3 bases are TGTGCCAGCCTGGACATTAATGGCTACACCTTC.

This clone turned up a few times. The chain links TRBV6-5 to TRBJ1-6; no firm D call. CDR1 is MNHEY and CDR2 is SVGAGI in the germline V gene. V was clipped by 6 bases and J by 4 bases, with 7 bases between them. CDR3 length: 13 residues. In DNA form, the CDR3 reads TGTGCCAGCAGCCCAGAATATAATTCACCCCTCCACTTT. Its translation is CASSPEYNSPLHF.

This clone is a singleton in its sample. The chain combines TRBV30 with TRBJ2-2; a possible D gene is TRBD2 (6 bases). Trimming shortened V by 2 bases and J by 0 bases, and 13 bases separated the two germline ends. Germline loops: CDR1 GTSNPN, CDR2 SVGIG (reference sequence). The CDR3 runs 16 residues. This CDR3 reads CAWSRPSAPNTGELFF. In DNA form, the CDR3 reads TGTGCCTGGAGTCGTCCTAGCGCCCCGAACACCGGGGAGCTGTTTTTT.

The gene calls are TRBV6-6 and TRBJ2-7; 7 bases are shared with TRBD2. Looked up from germline, CDR1 is MNHNY and CDR2 is SVGAGI (reference sequence). V lost 7 bases and J lost 3; bases outside the gene matches: 9. The CDR3 sequence is 14 residues long. The CDR3 DNA is TGTGCCAGCACCGCCGCGGGGGTCAACTACGAGCAGTACTTC. This encodes CASTAAGVNYEQYF.

This clone is a singleton in its sample. This chain uses TRBV6-1 with TRBJ2-7, with D perhaps matching TRBD1 (6 bases). The CDR3 covers 16 residues. Deletions cut 4 bases from V and 0 bases from J, with 16 bases between. CDR1 and CDR2 (germline): MNHNS, SASEGT. The CDR3 sequence is CASSALTGILSYEQYF. CDR3 bases: TGTGCCAGCAGTGCCCTTACAGGGATCCTCTCCTACGAGCAGTACTTC.

V and J are TRBV6-5 and TRBJ1-1, with 9 nucleotides matching TRBD1. This CDR3 has 14 amino acids. The junction had 4 bases not matched to a gene; V was cut back by 2 bases and J by 6 bases. CDR1 is MNHEY, CDR2 SVGAGI, per germline. DNA for the CDR3: TGTGCCAGCAGTTACCTCACAGGGGGCGCTGAAGCTTTCTTT. This codes for CASSYLTGGAEAFF.

This clone was observed a single time. V and J are TRBV4-1 and TRBJ1-2; the D is unclear. Germline-derived CDR1 and CDR2 are MGHRA and YSYEKL. The V and J ends lost 0 bases and 7 bases respectively, with 9 bases between them. The CDR3 contains 13 residues. As DNA, the CDR3 is TGCGCCAGCAGCCAAGATGCGGGTGTTGGCTACACCTTC. Encoded protein: CASSQDAGVGYTF.

V and J are TRBV2 and TRBJ1-2; 8 bases are a match to TRBD1. The CDR3 spans 14 residues. In germline, CDR1 is SNHLY, CDR2 FYNNEI. J gave up 4 bases and V 6 bases, and 7 bases lay outside the gene matches. CDR3 in amino acids: CASRRQGARYGYTF. CDR3 sequence (DNA): TGTGCCAGCAGGCGGCAGGGGGCGCGCTATGGCTACACCTTC.

V is TRBV19 and J is TRBJ2-3; no clear D gene. V was cut by 2 bases and J by 4 bases, with 7 bases left in between. Germline V lookup: CDR1 LNHDA, CDR2 SQIVND (reference sequence). This CDR3 comprises 13 residues. CDR3 protein: CASSILGADTQYF. The DNA of the CDR3 is TGTGCCAGTAGTATACTAGGAGCAGATACGCAGTATTTT.

The V gene is TRBV12-5, the J gene TRBJ1-2; maybe TRBD1 (5 bases). Trimming took 0 bases from V and 5 from J, leaving 19 bases between them. The CDR3 sequence is 17 residues long. Germline V gene lookup returns CDR1 LGHNT and CDR2 FRNRAP. CDR3 in DNA: TGTGCTAGTGGTTTGGTACGTGGCAGGGCCACTTTTTATGGCTACACCTTC. Its translation is CASGLVRGRATFYGYTF.

The CDR3 loop is CASSPLGGQPQHF. The CDR3 bases are TGTGCCAGCAGCCCCCTCGGGGGGCAGCCCCAGCATTTT. The chain uses TRBV16 and TRBJ1-5, with D possibly matching TRBD1 (5 bases). CDR1 and CDR2 from the germline V gene are KGHSY and FQNENV. This CDR3 comprises 13 residues. V was trimmed by 4 bases and J by 7 bases, leaving 11 bases between them.

The chain has TRBV5-1 and TRBJ2-2, with TRBD1 identical over 8 bases. Per germline, CDR1 SGHRS and CDR2 YFSETQ. V lost 0 bases, J lost 5 bases, and 12 bases stayed unmatched. CDR3 length: 18 amino acids. The CDR3 DNA reads as TGCGCCAGCAGCTTGGAAATGGGAGGACAGGGAAGGACCGGGGAGCTGTTTTTT. This encodes CASSLEMGGQGRTGELFF.

J is TRBJ1-1 and V is TRBV6-1; D might be TRBD1 (6 bases). CDR3 length: 13 amino acids. Germline V lookup: CDR1 MNHNS, CDR2 SASEGT. V was pared by 6 bases and J by 4 bases, with 12 bases between. CDR3 loop: CASSHREGTEAFF. The CDR3 region has the DNA TGTGCCAGCAGCCACAGGGAGGGCACTGAAGCTTTCTTT.

The CDR3 nucleotides read TGTGCCAGCAGCAATTTACGACAGGGGCGCGGGGGGACCCAGTACTTC. Translating gives CASSNLRQGRGGTQYF. This chain connects TRBV11-2 to TRBJ2-5; a weak D match, TRBD1 (8 bases). There are 16 residues in the CDR3. Germline loops: CDR1 SGHAT, CDR2 FQNNGV. Trimming took off 5 bases at V and 7 bases at J, with 23 bases between the two ends.

This sequence joins TRBV5-5 and TRBJ2-7; 7 bases align to TRBD1. The CDR3 sequence is 14 residues long. V lost 6 bases, J lost 6 bases, and 12 bases stayed unmatched. Germline lookup yields CDR1 SGHKS and CDR2 YYEKEE (reference sequence). The CDR3 sequence: CASTSGRGSREQYF. The CDR3 region has the DNA TGTGCCAGCACCTCGGGCAGGGGGTCTCGCGAGCAGTACTTC.